The 20 T cell receptor beta chains below all came from one sample that was sequenced in a study of cytomegalovirus exposure and HLA in healthy donors (dated by TCRdb to 2016 to 2017). Library prep was done by the immunoSEQ multiplex PCR assay. For the multiplex PCR, a mixture combining 60 forward primers for TCR Vbeta segments and 13 reverse primers for TCR Jbeta segments was used. The table comes from immuneACCESS by way of TCRdb, which keeps in-frame sequences with V and J called. Part of the clones is missing from these tables; in studies checked, under half for an unresolved V gene and the rest for unknown reasons. In this sample the table shows approximately 89,000 clones, 69% of which occur a single time. The top ten clonotypes cover roughly 1.2% of the sample. Sequencing was carried out using PBMCs. The receptors were gathered from a female donor in good health and CMV-seronegative.

Concerning this clone: Other nucleotide sequences in the sample specify the same CDR3. The V and J genes are TRBV6-1 and TRBJ2-7; D uncertain. Germline values: CDR1 MNHNS, CDR2 SASEGT. The CDR3 spans 12 residues. Between the trimmed V and J ends, which lost 2 bases and 2 bases, there was a span of 4 bases. The CDR3 sequence: CASSETAYEQYF. CDR3 bases: TGTGCCAGCAGTGAAACGGCCTACGAGCAGTACTTC.

The chain employs TRBV6-5 and TRBJ1-6, with D uncertain. There are 16 residues in the CDR3. V shed 0 bases and J shed 0 bases, with 6 bases lying between them. Looked up from germline, CDR1 is MNHEY and CDR2 is SVGAGI. In DNA form, the CDR3 reads TGTGCCAGCAGTTACTCCCACAGCTCCTATAATTCACCCCTCCACTTT. Its translation: CASSYSHSSYNSPLHF.

The genes are TRBV15 and TRBJ2-2; 11 bases map to TRBD2. Trimming cost V 0 bases and J 2 bases; bases outside gene matches: 8. In germline, CDR1 is LNHNV, CDR2 YYDKDF (reference sequence). There are 19 residues in the CDR3. In DNA, the CDR3 is TGTGCCACCAGCAGAGATCCCTTGACTAGCGGGGTAAACACCGGGGAGCTGTTTTTT. It codes for CATSRDPLTSGVNTGELFF.

The chain is built from TRBV28 and TRBJ1-2, with 9 nucleotides matching TRBD1. V was clipped by 7 bases and J by 2 bases; unmatched bases: 8. The V gene's germline CDR1 is MDHEN and CDR2 SYDVKM. The CDR3 is 15 amino acids. CDR3 sequence: CASNSRTGANYGYTF. CDR3 coding DNA: TGTGCCAGCAACTCCCGGACAGGGGCGAACTATGGCTACACCTTC.

The chain employs TRBV29-1 and TRBJ2-5, with a possible D match to TRBD2 (6 bases). Trimming pared 4 bases from V and 7 bases from J, leaving 22 bases between. CDR3 length: 15 amino acids. Per germline, CDR1 SQVTM and CDR2 ANQGSEA. CDR3 nucleotides: TGCAGCGTTGGTTTGCCGGGACTCCGGGCGGGGACCCAGTACTTC. Amino acid sequence: CSVGLPGLRAGTQYF. Drawing the rest from reference TRBV29-1 and TRBJ2-5, the complete variable domain is SAVISQKPSRDICQRGTSLTIQCQVDSQVTMMFWYRQQPGQSLTLIATANQGSEATYESGFVIDKFPISRPNLTFSTLTVSNMSPEDSSIYLCSVGLPGLRAGTQYFGPGTRLLVL.

The genes are TRBV28 and TRBJ2-1; D possibly corresponds to TRBD2 (6 bases). Germline CDR1 is MDHEN and CDR2 is SYDVKM. The V end lost 8 bases, the J end lost 10 bases, and 18 bases lay between the germline ends. The length of the CDR3 is 13 residues. The CDR3 here is CASRRPSAGEQFF. Here the CDR3 DNA reads TGTGCCAGCCGGAGGCCCTCTGCGGGAGAGCAGTTCTTC.

V gene TRBV10-3 combines with J gene TRBJ2-1, with TRBD2 matching over 8 bases. Germline V lookup: CDR1 ENHRY, CDR2 SYGVKD. J was trimmed by 4 bases and V by 10 bases; bases with no gene match: 6. The CDR3 extends over 13 amino acids. This CDR3 is CATYSGEYNEQFF. The CDR3 DNA follows: TGTGCCACCTATAGCGGGGAGTACAATGAGCAGTTCTTC.

The chain employs TRBV6-5 and TRBJ1-2; unclear D gene. CDR3 length equals 14 residues. V lost 2 bases and J 6 bases, leaving 13 bases between the germline ends. Germline CDR1 and CDR2: MNHEY and SVGAGI. This CDR3 is CASSYAGPLHGYTF. CDR3 in DNA: TGTGCCAGCAGTTACGCAGGTCCGTTGCATGGCTACACCTTC.

The chain is built from TRBV7-2 and TRBJ2-1; 7 nucleotides align to TRBD1. V dropped 5 bases and J dropped 14; count of bases not matched to a gene: 6. The germline CDR1 and CDR2 sequences are SGHTA and FQGNSA. CDR3 length equals 11 residues. In nucleotides, the CDR3 is TGTGCCAGCAGCGCAGACAGGGAAGAGTTCTTC. Encoded protein: CASSADREEFF.

The rearrangement joins TRBV9 to TRBJ1-1; TRBD1 aligns across 7 bases. Looked up from germline, CDR1 is SGDLS and CDR2 is YYNGEE. The J segment lost 3 bases and the V segment lost 3 bases, leaving 11 bases of the junction unmatched. The length of the CDR3 is 16 residues. The CDR3 loop reads CASSAHRGLGDTEAFF. The CDR3, as DNA: TGTGCCAGCAGCGCCCACAGGGGCCTCGGGGACACTGAAGCTTTCTTT. Full variable domain (missing parts from reference TRBV9 and TRBJ1-1): DSGVTQTPKHLITATGQRVTLRCSPRSGDLSVYWYQQSLDQGLQFLIQYYNGEERAKGNILERFSAQQFPDLHSELNLSSLELGDSALYFCASSAHRGLGDTEAFFGQGTRLTVV.

As for this clone: The sample holds other DNA sequences that translate to the same CDR3. The chain links TRBV5-1 to TRBJ2-5; TRBD2 aligns across 9 bases. The CDR3 consists of 14 residues. The V gene end was trimmed by 7 bases and the J gene end by 4 bases; junction bases not matched to a gene: 8. Germline CDR1 SGHRS, CDR2 YFSETQ. The CDR3, as DNA: TGCGCCAGCCGTCCGGGACTAGCCGGAGAGACCCAGTACTTC. Protein product: CASRPGLAGETQYF.

This rearrangement joins TRBV19 to TRBJ2-5; TRBD1 agrees at 7 bases. The CDR3 extends over 15 amino acids. V lost 7 bases and J lost 3; bases outside the gene matches: 11. CDR1 and CDR2 from the germline V gene are LNHDA and SQIVND (reference sequence). CDR3 in DNA: TGTGCCAGTAAAGGGGGCATTTCGGTTGAAGAGACCCAGTACTTC. This gives the protein CASKGGISVEETQYF.

This clone has just a few counts. This sequence joins TRBV6-1 and TRBJ1-1; 9 nucleotides agree with TRBD1. After removal of 5 bases from V and 7 bases from J, the junction contained 8 bases not matched to a gene. Per germline, CDR1 MNHNS and CDR2 SASEGT. The CDR3 is made up of 14 amino acids. The DNA of the CDR3 is TGTGCCAGCAGTAGACAGGGGGGAACAGGTGAAGCTTTCTTT. This codes for CASSRQGGTGEAFF.

This chain uses TRBV7-3 with TRBJ2-3; D possibly corresponds to TRBD2 (6 bases). Germline CDR1 and CDR2: SGHTA and FQGTGA. The CDR3 length is 14 residues. V lost 1 base, J lost 6 bases, and 11 bases lay in between. The CDR3 protein is CASSLNGLADTQYF. The CDR3 DNA sequence: TGTGCCAGCAGCTTAAACGGCCTAGCGGATACGCAGTATTTT.

This sequence joins TRBV29-1 and TRBJ2-3, with D maybe TRBD1 (6 bases). Germline assignment: CDR1 SQVTM and CDR2 ANQGSEA. V lost 3 bases, J lost 0 bases, and 10 bases lay in between. This CDR3 region has 14 residues. The DNA for the CDR3 is TGCAGCGTTGAGCGGACAGAAAGCACAGATACGCAGTATTTT. Protein: CSVERTESTDTQYF.

The chain employs TRBV19 and TRBJ2-5; a weak D match, TRBD2 (6 bases). V dropped 7 bases and J dropped 3 bases, with 15 bases sitting between them. The CDR3 has 14 residues. Looked up from germline, CDR1 is LNHDA and CDR2 is SQIVND (reference sequence). This CDR3 is CASTTPGEKETQYF. The CDR3, as DNA: TGTGCCAGTACCACCCCGGGGGAGAAAGAGACCCAGTACTTC. The full variable domain, with the rest looked up from reference TRBV19 and TRBJ2-5, is DGGITQSPKYLFRKEGQNVTLSCEQNLNHDAMYWYRQDPGQGLRLIYYSQIVNDFQKGDIAEGYSVSREKKESFPLTVTSAQKNPTAFYLCASTTPGEKETQYFGPGTRLLVL.

The chain links TRBV9 to TRBJ2-4, with 8 positions matching TRBD2. With 0 bases clipped from V and 8 bases from J, the junction kept 10 bases outside the gene matches. The V gene's germline CDR1 is SGDLS and CDR2 YYNGEE. There are 16 residues in the CDR3. The DNA for the CDR3 is TGTGCCAGCAGCGTAGGGGGAGCGGGGGTCACGGACATTCAGTACTTC. Translated, it gives CASSVGGAGVTDIQYF. Supplemented by reference TRBV9 and TRBJ2-4, the full variable domain reads DSGVTQTPKHLITATGQRVTLRCSPRSGDLSVYWYQQSLDQGLQFLIQYYNGEERAKGNILERFSAQQFPDLHSELNLSSLELGDSALYFCASSVGGAGVTDIQYFGAGTRLSVL.

The chain couples TRBV11-2 to TRBJ1-3, with 7 bases identical to TRBD1. The trim removed 3 bases at V and 4 bases at J, leaving 6 bases unmatched. Germline lookup yields CDR1 SGHAT and CDR2 FQNNGV. This CDR3 is built from 15 residues. The CDR3 DNA reads as TGTGCCAGCAGCTTCACAGGGGTGCAGGGAAACACCATATATTTT. This encodes CASSFTGVQGNTIYF.

The chain employs TRBV28 and TRBJ2-7; D might be TRBD1 (6 bases). Per germline, CDR1 MDHEN and CDR2 SYDVKM. The CDR3 is made up of 15 amino acids. Trimming pared 4 bases from V and 3 bases from J, leaving 16 bases between. This chain's CDR3 is CASSSPSTGHYEQYF. The CDR3, as DNA: TGTGCCAGCAGTTCCCCCTCGACAGGACACTACGAGCAGTACTTC. The variable domain in full, with the rest retrieved from reference TRBV28 and TRBJ2-7, is DVKVTQSSRYLVKRTGEKVFLECVQDMDHENMFWYRQDPGLGLRLIYFSYDVKMKEKGDIPEGYSVSREKKERFSLILESASTNQTSMYLCASSSPSTGHYEQYFGPGTRLTVT.

The chain is built from TRBV7-9 and TRBJ2-7; 8 nucleotides line up with TRBD1. Germline V gene data show CDR1 as SEHNR and CDR2 as FQNEAQ (reference sequence). CDR3 length: 16 residues. V lost 5 bases to trimming and J lost 2 bases; unmatched junction nucleotides: 11. CDR3: CASSPSGGTGPYEQYF. The CDR3 nucleotides are TGTGCCAGCAGCCCTTCGGGCGGGACAGGTCCCTACGAGCAGTACTTC.